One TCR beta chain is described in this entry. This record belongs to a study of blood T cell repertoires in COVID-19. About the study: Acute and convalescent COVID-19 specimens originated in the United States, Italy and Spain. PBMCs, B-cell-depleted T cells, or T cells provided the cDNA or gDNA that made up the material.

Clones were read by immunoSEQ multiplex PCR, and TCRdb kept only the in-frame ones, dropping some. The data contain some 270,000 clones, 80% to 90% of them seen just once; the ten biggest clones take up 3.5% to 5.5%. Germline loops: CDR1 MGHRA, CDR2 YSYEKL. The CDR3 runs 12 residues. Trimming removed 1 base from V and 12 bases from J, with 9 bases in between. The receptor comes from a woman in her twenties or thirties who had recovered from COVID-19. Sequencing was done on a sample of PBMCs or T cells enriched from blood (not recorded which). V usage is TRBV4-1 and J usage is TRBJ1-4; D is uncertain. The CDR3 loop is CASSQGYGELFF. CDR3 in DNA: TGCGCCAGCAGCCAAGGGTACGGGGAACTGTTTTTT.